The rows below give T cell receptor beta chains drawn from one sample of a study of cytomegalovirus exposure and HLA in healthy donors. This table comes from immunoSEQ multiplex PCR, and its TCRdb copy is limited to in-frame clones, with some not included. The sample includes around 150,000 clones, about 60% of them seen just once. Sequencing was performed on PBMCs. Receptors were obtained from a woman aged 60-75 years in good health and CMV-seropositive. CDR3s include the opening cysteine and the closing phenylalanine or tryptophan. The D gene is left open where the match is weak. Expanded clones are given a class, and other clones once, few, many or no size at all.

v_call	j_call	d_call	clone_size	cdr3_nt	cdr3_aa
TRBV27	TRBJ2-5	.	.	TGTGCCAGCAGTTCACTAGGTTCCCAAGAGACCCAGTACTTC	CASSSLGSQETQYF
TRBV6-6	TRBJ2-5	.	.	TGTGCCAGCAGTTACGAGCTTTCCCCCGGGGCCCAGTACTTC	CASSYELSPGAQYF
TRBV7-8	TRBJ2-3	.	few	TGTGCCAGCAGCTCTGCTTGGCGGGGTACGCAGTATTTT	CASSSAWRGTQYF
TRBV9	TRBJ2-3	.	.	TGTGCCAGCAGCGTAGCTGTGTGGGCCGATACGCAGTATTTT	CASSVAVWADTQYF
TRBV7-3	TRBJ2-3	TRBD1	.	TGTGCCAGCAGCCCAAGGACAGGGGAAACAGATACGCAGTATTTT	CASSPRTGETDTQYF
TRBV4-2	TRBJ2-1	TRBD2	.	TGTGCCAGCAGCCAAGATCGCCGACTAGCGCTTGAGCAGTTCTTC	CASSQDRRLALEQFF
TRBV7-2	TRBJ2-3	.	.	TGTGCCAGCAGTCTGCGAAGTAGAGATACGCAGTATTTT	CASSLRSRDTQYF
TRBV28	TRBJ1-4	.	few	TGTGCCAGCAGCCGCGAGGGGGTGGGTGAAAAACTGTTTTTT	CASSREGVGEKLFF
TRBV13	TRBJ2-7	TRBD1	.	TGTGCCAGCAGCTGGACAGGGGGAGGGGCAACATCCTACGAGCAGTACTTC	CASSWTGGGATSYEQYF
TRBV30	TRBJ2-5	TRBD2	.	TGTGCCTGGAGTGTAAACTGGGGAGTAGCGGGAGGGAAGCAAGAGACCCAGTACTTC	CAWSVNWGVAGGKQETQYF
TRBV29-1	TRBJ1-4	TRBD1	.	TGCAGCGTTGAAGATACAGGGGCTAATGAAAAACTGTTTTTT	CSVEDTGANEKLFF
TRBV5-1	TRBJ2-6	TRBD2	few	TGCGCCAGCAGCTGGAGCGGGAGGGCCTCTGGGGCCAACGTCCTGACTTTC	CASSWSGRASGANVLTF
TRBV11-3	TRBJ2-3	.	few	TGTGCCAGCAGCTCCGTTCGGTCAGATACGCAGTATTTT	CASSSVRSDTQYF
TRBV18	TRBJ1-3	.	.	TGTGCCAGCTCACCACCCTCGGGGGGGAACACCATATATTTT	CASSPPSGGNTIYF
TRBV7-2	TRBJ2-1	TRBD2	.	TGTGCCAGCAGCCCGGGACCGGGACTACCCCCCTACAATGAGCAGTTCTTC	CASSPGPGLPPYNEQFF
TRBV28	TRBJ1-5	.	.	TGTGCCAGCAGTTTATCTGGCAGACTTCAGCCCCAGCATTTT	CASSLSGRLQPQHF
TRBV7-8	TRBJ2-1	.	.	TGTGCCAGCTCCTTTTCCTACAATGAGCAGTTCTTC	CASSFSYNEQFF
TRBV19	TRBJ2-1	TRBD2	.	TGTGCCAGTAGTATAGTGACCCCGGGACTAGCGGGGTATGTACCCAACAATGAGCAGTTCTTC	CASSIVTPGLAGYVPNNEQFF
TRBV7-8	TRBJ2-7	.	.	TGTGCCAGCAGCTTAGAGCAATCCTACGAGCAGTACTTC	CASSLEQSYEQYF
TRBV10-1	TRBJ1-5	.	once	TGCGCCAGCAGTTCCCCGACACATCAGCCCCAGCATTTT	CASSSPTHQPQHF
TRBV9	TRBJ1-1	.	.	TGTGCCAGCAGCGTAGGTTCAGGGCCCACTGAAGCTTTCTTT	CASSVGSGPTEAFF
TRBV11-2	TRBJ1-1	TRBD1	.	TGTGCCAGCAGCTCCTGGACAGGGGGCTATCAAGCTTTCTTT	CASSSWTGGYQAFF
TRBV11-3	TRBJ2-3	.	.	TGTGCCAGCAGCTTTTCCCGACAGGTCGCAGATACGCAGTATTTT	CASSFSRQVADTQYF
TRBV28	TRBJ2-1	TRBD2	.	TGTGCCAGCAGCCAACTAGCGGGGGGGAGGGTCGTACTCTTC	CASSQLAGGRVVLF
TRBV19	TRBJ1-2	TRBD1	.	TGTGCCAGTAGTCAGGGGGACGGCTCTAACTATGGCTACACCTTC	CASSQGDGSNYGYTF
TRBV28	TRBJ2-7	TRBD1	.	TGTGCCAGCAGTTTCTCGGACAGGGGTTACGAGCAGTACTTC	CASSFSDRGYEQYF
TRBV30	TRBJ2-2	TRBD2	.	TGTGCCTGGAGTGTGTCGGGACTAGCTTCCAACACCGGGGAGCTGTTTTTT	CAWSVSGLASNTGELFF
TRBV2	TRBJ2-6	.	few	TGTGCCAGTACAGGGTTGACTGGGGCCAACGTCCTGACTTTC	CASTGLTGANVLTF
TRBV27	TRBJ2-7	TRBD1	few	TGTGCCAGCAGTTTATCATATCCTCGACAGGGATCCTACGAGCAGTACTTC	CASSLSYPRQGSYEQYF
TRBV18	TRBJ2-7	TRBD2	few	TGTGCCAGCTCCCCCTCGGGGGGGACTAGATCCCCCTACGAGCAGTACTTC	CASSPSGGTRSPYEQYF
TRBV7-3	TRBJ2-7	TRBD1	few	TGTGCCAGCAGCTTAAAATGGCAGGGGGCCTGCGAGCAGTACTTC	CASSLKWQGACEQYF
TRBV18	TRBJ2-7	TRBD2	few	TGTGCCAGCTCACCATTGGGACTAGCGGTCTACGAGCAGTACTTC	CASSPLGLAVYEQYF
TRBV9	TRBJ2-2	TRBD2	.	TGTGCCAGCAGCCCCACCCCCTTAGCGGGATTCACCGGGGAGCTGTTTTTT	CASSPTPLAGFTGELFF
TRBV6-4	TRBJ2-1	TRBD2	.	TGTGCCAGCAGTGAACTAGCGGGAGGTACCTACAATGAGCAGTTCTTC	CASSELAGGTYNEQFF
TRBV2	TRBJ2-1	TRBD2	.	TGTGCCAGCAGTAGGACTAGCGGGGAGCGGGAGCAGTTCTTC	CASSRTSGEREQFF
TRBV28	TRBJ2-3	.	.	TGTGCCTGTGAAGACGGGAGCACAGATACGCAGTATTTT	CACEDGSTDTQYF
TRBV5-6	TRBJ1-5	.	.	TGTGCCAGCAGCTTAGGTCCTTCGGGCCAGCATTTT	CASSLGPSGQHF
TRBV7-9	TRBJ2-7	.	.	TGTGCCAGTAGGGGGACCCCCCGATACGAGCAGTACTTC	CASRGTPRYEQYF
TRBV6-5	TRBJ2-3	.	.	TGTGCCAGCAGTTACGGACAGTCGTGGGATACGCAGTATTTT	CASSYGQSWDTQYF
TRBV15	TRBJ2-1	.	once	TGTGCCACCAGCAGTGGACGGGGGACGGCTTACAATGAGCAGTTCTTC	CATSSGRGTAYNEQFF
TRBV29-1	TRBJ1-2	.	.	TGCATCACTATCCGGGAGAACTATGGCTACACCTTC	CITIRENYGYTF
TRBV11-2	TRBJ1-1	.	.	TGTGCCAGCAGCTTTGGCAGTAACACTGAAGCTTTCTTT	CASSFGSNTEAFF
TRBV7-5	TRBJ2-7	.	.	TGTGCCAGAACCCTTCCCAGCTCCTACGAGCAGTACTTC	CARTLPSSYEQYF
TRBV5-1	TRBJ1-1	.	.	TGCGCCAGCAGCCCCCGGGAAAACACTGAAGCTTTCTTT	CASSPRENTEAFF
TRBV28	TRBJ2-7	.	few	TGTGCCAGCAGTTTCCCTCCCCCTGAGCTAGATGGCTCCTACGAGCAGTACTTC	CASSFPPPELDGSYEQYF
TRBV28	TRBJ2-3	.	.	TGTGCCAGCACCATCCAGGGGAAAGATACGCAGTATTTT	CASTIQGKDTQYF
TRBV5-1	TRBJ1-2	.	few	TGCGCCAGCAGCCCAGCGGACGGGCCCACGGATGGCTACACCTTC	CASSPADGPTDGYTF
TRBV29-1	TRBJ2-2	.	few	TGCAGCGCCATTGGGGACTTTAACACCGGGGAGCTGTTTTTT	CSAIGDFNTGELFF
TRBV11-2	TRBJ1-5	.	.	TGTGCCAGCAGCTTAGAGCCAGGGATGAATCAGCCCCAGCATTTT	CASSLEPGMNQPQHF
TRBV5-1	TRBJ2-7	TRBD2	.	TGCGCCAGCAGCGCCTTGACTAGCGGGAGCGAGGCCTACGAGCAGTACTTC	CASSALTSGSEAYEQYF
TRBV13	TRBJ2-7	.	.	TGTGCCAGCAGAACACAGGGATCCTACGAGCAGTACTTC	CASRTQGSYEQYF